This entry features one TCR beta chain sequence. What it recognizes is unknown. V gave up 0 bases and J gave up 7 bases, with 9 bases separating them. The CDR3 is made up of 14 amino acids. The V gene's germline CDR1 is SEHNR and CDR2 FQNEAQ (reference sequence). The method was immunoSEQ multiplex PCR; TCRdb's version includes in-frame clones alone and lacks a portion of them. The table lists 150,000 to 200,000 clones, 70% to 90% of them singletons. This record comes from a study of cytomegalovirus exposure and HLA in healthy donors. Study results and caveats: Most TCR sequences were rare, but some public TCRs occurred in many donors. In vitro checks showed that a few CMV-associated chains really do target CMV antigens.

The sample comprised PBMCs. The receptor's source is a man aged 25-45 years in good health and CMV-seropositive. V and J are TRBV7-9 and TRBJ2-2; D perhaps matches TRBD2 (5 bases). In DNA form, the CDR3 reads TGTGCCAGCAGCTTAGCGTCTAGCTACGGGGAGCTGTTTTTT. Amino acid sequence: CASSLASSYGELFF.